The T cell receptor (beta chain) described here comes from a study of neoadjuvant anti-PD-1 for oral cavity cancer. Study at large: Most patients had three to four biweekly doses of 3 mg/kg nivolumab before resection. Around day 43, patients without progression received a fourth nivolumab dose before surgery.

Assay: immunoSEQ multiplex PCR; the TCRdb copy retains only in-frame clones and omits some. The table records 60,000 to 75,000 clones, around 82% of them present only once. No culture or expansion preceded analysis of these blood cells. CDR3 size: 14 residues. V lost 1 base, J lost 7 bases, and 6 bases stayed unmatched. Germline CDR1 and CDR2: SGHAT and FQDESV (reference sequence). This clonotype was sampled from a person aged 35-80 years with oral cavity squamous cell carcinoma. Material: PBMCs, obtained before nivolumab (anti-PD-1) treatment. This chain joins TRBV11-1 and TRBJ2-7, with 8 bases matching TRBD1. The DNA of the CDR3 is TGTGCCAGCAGCTTAGGTCAGGGGGCACGAGAGCAGTACTTC. Translating gives CASSLGQGAREQYF. Supplemented by reference TRBV11-1 and TRBJ2-7, the full variable domain reads EAEVAQSPRYKITEKSQAVAFWCDPISGHATLYWYRQILGQGPELLVQFQDESVVDDSQLPKDRFSAERLKGVDSTLKIQPAELGDSAMYLCASSLGQGAREQYFGPGTRLTVT.